A single sample gave rise to the 6 T cell receptor beta chains below, sequenced in a study of blood T cells in healthy people across ages. PCR was performed a second time for about 7 to 12 cycles using a sample-barcoded 5' primer and a J-beta primer mix. From the 5' RACE reads, TCRdb called clonotypes with MiXCR, one entry per CDR3 protein. In the table there are around 780,000 distinct CDR3 sequences, approximately 53% of which are singletons. Source material: blood. The receptors come from a man between 35 and 55 years old in good health.

This chain links TRBV5-1 with TRBJ2-3; maybe TRBD1 (5 bases). Germline values: CDR1 SGHRS, CDR2 YFSETQ. This CDR3 has 14 amino acids. The ends were cut back, 5 bases at V and 4 bases at J, with 14 bases in the middle. Here the CDR3 reads CASRTDQGADTQYF. The CDR3 DNA is TGCGCCAGCAGGACCGACCAGGGCGCAGATACGCAGTATTTT.

The chain combines TRBV5-1 with TRBJ1-2; 7 bases are shared with TRBD1. Trimming at V came to 0 bases and at J to 0 bases, leaving 5 bases not matched to a gene. The germline V gene has CDR1 SGHRS and CDR2 YFSETQ. CDR3 length: 16 amino acids. CDR3 in amino acids: CASSLDPGQSNYGYTF. CDR3 DNA sequence: TGCGCCAGCAGCTTGGATCCGGGACAGTCTAACTATGGCTACACCTTC.

The V call is TRBV7-2, the J call TRBJ2-6, with D perhaps matching TRBD1 or TRBD2 (5 bases each). The ends were cut back, 8 bases at V and 0 bases at J, with 23 bases in the middle. Germline V gene sequence: CDR1 SGHTA, CDR2 FQGNSA. The CDR3 spans 19 residues. The CDR3 region is CASGRSTGTLGSGANVLTF. The CDR3 bases are TGTGCCAGCGGCCGATCAACCGGGACCCTTGGCTCTGGGGCCAACGTCCTGACTTTC.

This clonotype was counted between two and nine times. This sequence joins TRBV3-1 and TRBJ2-7, with a possible D match to TRBD1 (5 bases). Near its end, the DNA agrees better with TRBJ2-5, so the J call may be wrong. The CDR3 extends over 13 amino acids. CDR1 and CDR2 (germline): LGHDT, YNNKEL (reference sequence). CDR3 loop: CASRQELQETQYF. The CDR3, as DNA: TGTGCCAGCAGACAGGAACTCCAAGAGACCCAGTACTTC.

This sequence joins TRBV4-1 and TRBJ2-1, with D tentatively TRBD2 (7 bases). V was trimmed by 3 bases and J by 9 bases, leaving 18 bases between them. Germline CDR1 and CDR2: MGHRA and YSYEKL. The CDR3 runs to 15 residues. CDR3 region: CASSHGGGGRVEQFF. CDR3 nucleotides: TGCGCCAGCAGCCATGGGGGAGGGGGACGCGTTGAGCAGTTCTTC.

This clonotype was seen a handful of times. The chain couples TRBV12-3 or TRBV12-4 to TRBJ2-7, with TRBD1 matching 7 bases. V shed 7 bases and J 3 bases; nucleotides not matched to a gene: 6. The CDR3 is made up of 13 amino acids. In DNA form, the CDR3 reads TGTGCCAGCAATACAGGGGCGGACTACGAGCAGTACTTC. Translating gives CASNTGADYEQYF.